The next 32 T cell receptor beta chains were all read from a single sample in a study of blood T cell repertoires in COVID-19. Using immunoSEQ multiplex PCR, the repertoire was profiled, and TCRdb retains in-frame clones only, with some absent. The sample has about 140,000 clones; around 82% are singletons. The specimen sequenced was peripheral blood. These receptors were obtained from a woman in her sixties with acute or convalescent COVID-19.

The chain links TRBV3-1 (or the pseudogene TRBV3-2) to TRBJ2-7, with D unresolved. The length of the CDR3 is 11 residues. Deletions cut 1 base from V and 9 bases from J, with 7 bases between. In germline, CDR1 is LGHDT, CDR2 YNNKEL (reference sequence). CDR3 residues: CASSQAGVQYF. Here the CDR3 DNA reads TGTGCCAGCAGCCAAGCGGGTGTGCAGTACTTC.

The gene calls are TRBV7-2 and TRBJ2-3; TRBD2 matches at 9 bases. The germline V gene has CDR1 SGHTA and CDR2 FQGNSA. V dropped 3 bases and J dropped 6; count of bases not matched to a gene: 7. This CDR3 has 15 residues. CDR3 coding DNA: TGTGCCAGCAGCTTGCGTAGCGGGAGTGGTGATACGCAGTATTTT. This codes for CASSLRSGSGDTQYF. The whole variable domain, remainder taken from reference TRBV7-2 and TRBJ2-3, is GAGVSQSPSNKVTEKGKDVELRCDPISGHTALYWYRQSLGQGLEFLIYFQGNSAPDKSGLPSDRFSAERTGGSVSTLTIQRTQQEDSAVYLCASSLRSGSGDTQYFGPGTRLTVL.

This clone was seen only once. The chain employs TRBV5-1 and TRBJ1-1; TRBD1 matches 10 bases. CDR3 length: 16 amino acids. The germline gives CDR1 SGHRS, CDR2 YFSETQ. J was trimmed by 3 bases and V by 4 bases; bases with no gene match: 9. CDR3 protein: CASSLGTGASDTEAFF. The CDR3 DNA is TGCGCCAGCAGCCTAGGGACAGGGGCGTCCGACACTGAAGCTTTCTTT.

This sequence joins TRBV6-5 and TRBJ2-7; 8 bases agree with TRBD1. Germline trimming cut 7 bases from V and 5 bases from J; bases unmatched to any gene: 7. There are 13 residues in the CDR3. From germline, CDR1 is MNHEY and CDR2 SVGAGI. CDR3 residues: CASTGQGADEQYF. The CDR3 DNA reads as TGTGCCAGCACCGGTCAGGGGGCCGACGAGCAGTACTTC.

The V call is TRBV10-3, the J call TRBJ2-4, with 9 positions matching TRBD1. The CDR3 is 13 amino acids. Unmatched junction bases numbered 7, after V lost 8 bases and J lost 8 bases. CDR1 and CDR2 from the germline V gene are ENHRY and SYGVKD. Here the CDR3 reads CAISGQGADIQYF. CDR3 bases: TGTGCCATCTCGGGACAGGGAGCTGACATTCAGTACTTC.

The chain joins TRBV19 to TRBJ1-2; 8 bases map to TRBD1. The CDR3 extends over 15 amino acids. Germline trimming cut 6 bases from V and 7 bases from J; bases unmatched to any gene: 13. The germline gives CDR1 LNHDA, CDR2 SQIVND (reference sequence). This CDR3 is CASRRAGGAAGGYTF. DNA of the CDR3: TGTGCCAGTAGGCGGGCAGGGGGCGCCGCGGGTGGCTACACCTTC.

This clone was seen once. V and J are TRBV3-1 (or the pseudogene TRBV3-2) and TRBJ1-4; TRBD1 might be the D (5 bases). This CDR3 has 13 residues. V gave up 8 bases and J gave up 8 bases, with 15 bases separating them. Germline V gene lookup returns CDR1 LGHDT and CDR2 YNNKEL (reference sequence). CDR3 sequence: CASGGDPGEKLFF. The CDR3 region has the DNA TGTGCCAGCGGAGGGGATCCGGGCGAAAAACTGTTTTTT.

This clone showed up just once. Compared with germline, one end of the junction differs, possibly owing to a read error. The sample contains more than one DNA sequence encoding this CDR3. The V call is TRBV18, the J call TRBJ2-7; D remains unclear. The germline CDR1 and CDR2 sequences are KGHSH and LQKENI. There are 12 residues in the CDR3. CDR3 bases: TGTGCCAGCTCAAACGAGGCCCACGAGCAGTACTTT. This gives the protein CASSNEAHEQYF.

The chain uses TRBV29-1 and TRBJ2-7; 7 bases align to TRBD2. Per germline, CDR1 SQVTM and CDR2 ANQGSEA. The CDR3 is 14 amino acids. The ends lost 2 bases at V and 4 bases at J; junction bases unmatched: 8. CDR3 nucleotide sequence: TGCAGCGTTGAACGGCGGGAGTGGGGTTACGAGCAGTACTTC. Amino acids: CSVERREWGYEQYF.

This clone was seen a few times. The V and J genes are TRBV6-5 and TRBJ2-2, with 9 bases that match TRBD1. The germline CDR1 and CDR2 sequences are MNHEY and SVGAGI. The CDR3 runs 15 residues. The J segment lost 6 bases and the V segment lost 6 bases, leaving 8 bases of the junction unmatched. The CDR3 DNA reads TGTGCCAGCAGGCAGCCGGGACAGGGTGCCGGGGAGCTGTTTTTT. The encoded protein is CASRQPGQGAGELFF.

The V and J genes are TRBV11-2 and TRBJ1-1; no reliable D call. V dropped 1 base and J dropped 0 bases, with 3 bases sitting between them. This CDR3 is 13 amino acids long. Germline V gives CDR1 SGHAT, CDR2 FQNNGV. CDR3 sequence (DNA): TGTGCCAGCAGCTTAGCCATGAACACTGAAGCTTTCTTT. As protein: CASSLAMNTEAFF. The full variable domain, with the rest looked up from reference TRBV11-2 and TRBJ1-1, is EAGVAQSPRYKIIEKRQSVAFWCNPISGHATLYWYQQILGQGPKLLIQFQNNGVVDDSQLPKDRFSAERLKGVDSTLKIQPAKLEDSAVYLCASSLAMNTEAFFGQGTRLTVV.

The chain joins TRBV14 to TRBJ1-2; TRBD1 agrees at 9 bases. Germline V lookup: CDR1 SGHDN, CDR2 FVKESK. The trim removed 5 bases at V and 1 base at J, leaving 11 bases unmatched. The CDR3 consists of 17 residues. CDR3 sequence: CASSRLVGTGLNYGYTF. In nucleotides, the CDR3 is TGTGCCAGCAGCAGACTGGTCGGGACAGGGCTTAACTATGGCTACACCTTC.

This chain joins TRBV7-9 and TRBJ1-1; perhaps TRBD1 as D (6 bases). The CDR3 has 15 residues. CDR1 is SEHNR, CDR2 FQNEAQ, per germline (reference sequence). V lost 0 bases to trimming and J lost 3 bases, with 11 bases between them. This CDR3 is CASSLALGQYTEAFF. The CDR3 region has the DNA TGTGCCAGCAGCTTAGCGCTAGGACAGTACACTGAAGCTTTCTTT.

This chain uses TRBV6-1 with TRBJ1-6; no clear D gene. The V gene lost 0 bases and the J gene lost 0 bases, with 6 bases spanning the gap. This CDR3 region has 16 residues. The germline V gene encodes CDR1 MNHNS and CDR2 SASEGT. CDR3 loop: CASSEAWSSYNSPLHF. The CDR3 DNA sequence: TGTGCCAGCAGTGAAGCCTGGAGCTCCTATAATTCACCCCTCCACTTT.

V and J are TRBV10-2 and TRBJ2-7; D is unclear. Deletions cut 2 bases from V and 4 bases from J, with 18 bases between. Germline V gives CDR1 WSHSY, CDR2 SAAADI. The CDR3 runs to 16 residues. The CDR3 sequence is CASSEVRSVGIYEQYF. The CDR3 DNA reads TGCGCCAGCAGTGAGGTCAGGTCTGTCGGAATTTACGAGCAGTACTTC.

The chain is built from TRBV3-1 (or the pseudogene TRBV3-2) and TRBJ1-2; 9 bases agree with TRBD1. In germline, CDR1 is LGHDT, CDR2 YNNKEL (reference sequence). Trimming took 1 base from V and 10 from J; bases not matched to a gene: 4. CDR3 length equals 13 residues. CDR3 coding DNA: TGTGCCAGCAGCCAAGGGGACAGGGCGTACTACACCTTC. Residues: CASSQGDRAYYTF.

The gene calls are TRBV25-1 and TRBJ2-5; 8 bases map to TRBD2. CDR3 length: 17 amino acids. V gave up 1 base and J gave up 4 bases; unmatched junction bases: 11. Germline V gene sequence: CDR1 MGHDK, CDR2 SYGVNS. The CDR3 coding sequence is TGTGCCAGCAGTGAATCGACGCGGGGGGTGGGTGGAGAGACCCAGTACTTC. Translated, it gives CASSESTRGVGGETQYF.

This chain's CDR3 is CAISESPSLTNSPLHF. The CDR3 coding sequence is TGTGCCATCAGTGAGTCGCCCTCCCTAACCAATTCACCCCTCCACTTT. V and J are TRBV10-3 and TRBJ1-6; no reliable D call. The CDR3 length is 16 residues. Germline lookup yields CDR1 ENHRY and CDR2 SYGVKD. V lost 0 bases to trimming and J lost 7 bases, with 13 bases between them.

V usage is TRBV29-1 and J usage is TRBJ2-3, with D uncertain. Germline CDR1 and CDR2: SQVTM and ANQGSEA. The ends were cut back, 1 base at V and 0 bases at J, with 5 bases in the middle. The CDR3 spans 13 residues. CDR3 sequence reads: CSVEGPSTDTQYF. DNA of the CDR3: TGCAGCGTTGAAGGGCCAAGCACAGATACGCAGTATTTT.

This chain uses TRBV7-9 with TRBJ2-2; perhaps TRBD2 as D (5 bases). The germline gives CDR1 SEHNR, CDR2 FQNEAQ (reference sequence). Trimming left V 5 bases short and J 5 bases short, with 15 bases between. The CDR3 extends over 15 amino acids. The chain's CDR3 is CASSREGARTGELFF. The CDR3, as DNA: TGTGCCAGCAGCCGAGAGGGTGCTCGGACCGGGGAGCTGTTTTTT.

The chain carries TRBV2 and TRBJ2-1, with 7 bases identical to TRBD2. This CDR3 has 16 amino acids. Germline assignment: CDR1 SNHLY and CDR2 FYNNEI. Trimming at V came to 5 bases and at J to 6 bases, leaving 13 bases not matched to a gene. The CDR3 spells CASSHPLGGGPNEQFF. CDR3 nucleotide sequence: TGTGCCAGCAGTCATCCGCTTGGGGGAGGGCCCAATGAGCAGTTCTTC.

DNA of the CDR3: TGCGCCAGCAGCCAAGTCCGGTACTCTGGAAACACCATATATTTT. Protein product: CASSQVRYSGNTIYF. V is TRBV4-1 and J is TRBJ1-3; the D is unclear. The CDR3 spans 15 residues. The V and J ends lost 1 base and 0 bases respectively, with 7 bases between them. Looked up from germline, CDR1 is MGHRA and CDR2 is YSYEKL.

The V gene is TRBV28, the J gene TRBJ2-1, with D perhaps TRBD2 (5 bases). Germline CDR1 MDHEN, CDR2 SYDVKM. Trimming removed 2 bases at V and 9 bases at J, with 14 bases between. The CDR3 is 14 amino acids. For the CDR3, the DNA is TGTGCCAGCAGTTTAGTCCCGGGGAGAAGTGAGCAGTTCTTC. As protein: CASSLVPGRSEQFF.

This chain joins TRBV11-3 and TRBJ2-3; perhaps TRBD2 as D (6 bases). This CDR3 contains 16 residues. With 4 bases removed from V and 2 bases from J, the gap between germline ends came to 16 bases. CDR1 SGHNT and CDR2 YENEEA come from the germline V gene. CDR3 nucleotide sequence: TGTGCCAGCAGCTCCCCATCGGGAGAAAACACAGATACGCAGTATTTT. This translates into CASSSPSGENTDTQYF.

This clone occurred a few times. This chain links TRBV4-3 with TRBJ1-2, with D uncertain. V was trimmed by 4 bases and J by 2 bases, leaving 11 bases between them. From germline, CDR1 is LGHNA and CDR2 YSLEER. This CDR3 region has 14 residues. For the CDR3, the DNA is TGCGCCAGCAGCCGAGGCGGTGAGAACTATGGCTACACCTTC. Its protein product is CASSRGGENYGYTF.

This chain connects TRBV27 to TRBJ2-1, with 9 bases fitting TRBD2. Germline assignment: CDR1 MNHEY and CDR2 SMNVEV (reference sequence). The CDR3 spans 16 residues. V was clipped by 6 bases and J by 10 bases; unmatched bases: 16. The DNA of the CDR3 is TGTGCCAGCAGGCCACCGGGACTAGCCTCATTTATCGAGCAGTTCTTC. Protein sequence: CASRPPGLASFIEQFF.

The CDR3 region is CASSQDVAPGTAFF. For the CDR3, the DNA is TGCGCCAGCAGCCAAGACGTCGCTCCGGGTACGGCTTTCTTT. The chain carries TRBV4-3 and TRBJ1-1; no clear D. V was clipped by 0 bases and J by 11 bases, with 16 bases between them. Per germline, CDR1 LGHNA and CDR2 YSLEER. The CDR3 length is 14 residues.

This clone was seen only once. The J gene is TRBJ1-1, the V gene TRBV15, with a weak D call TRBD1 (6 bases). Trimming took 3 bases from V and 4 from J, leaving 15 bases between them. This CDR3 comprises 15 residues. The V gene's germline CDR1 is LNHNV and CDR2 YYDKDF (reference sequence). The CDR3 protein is CATSSRSRGGTEAFF. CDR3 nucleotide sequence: TGTGCCACCAGCAGCAGGTCCAGGGGCGGCACTGAAGCTTTCTTT. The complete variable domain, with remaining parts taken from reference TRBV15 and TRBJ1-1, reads DAMVIQNPRYQVTQFGKPVTLSCSQTLNHNVMYWYQQKSSQAPKLLFHYYDKDFNNEADTPDNFQSRRPNTSFCFLDIRSPGLGDTAMYLCATSSRSRGGTEAFFGQGTRLTVV.

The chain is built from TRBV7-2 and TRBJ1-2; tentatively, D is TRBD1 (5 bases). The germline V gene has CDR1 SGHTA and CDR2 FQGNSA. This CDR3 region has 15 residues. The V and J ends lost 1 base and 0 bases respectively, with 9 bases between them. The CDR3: CASSLVTGPNYGYTF. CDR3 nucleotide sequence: TGTGCCAGCAGCTTAGTTACAGGCCCTAACTATGGCTACACCTTC.

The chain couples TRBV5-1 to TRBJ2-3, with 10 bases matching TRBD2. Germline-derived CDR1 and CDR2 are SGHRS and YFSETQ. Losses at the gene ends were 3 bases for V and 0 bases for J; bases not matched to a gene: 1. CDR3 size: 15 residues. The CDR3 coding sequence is TGCGCCAGCAGCTCAGCGGGAGGGAGCACAGATACGCAGTATTTT. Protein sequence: CASSSAGGSTDTQYF.

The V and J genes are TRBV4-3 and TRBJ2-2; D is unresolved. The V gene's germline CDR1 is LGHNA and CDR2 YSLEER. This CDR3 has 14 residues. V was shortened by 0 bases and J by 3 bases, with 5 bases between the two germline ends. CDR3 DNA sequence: TGCGCCAGCAGCCAAGAACTTCACACCGGGGAGCTGTTTTTT. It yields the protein CASSQELHTGELFF.

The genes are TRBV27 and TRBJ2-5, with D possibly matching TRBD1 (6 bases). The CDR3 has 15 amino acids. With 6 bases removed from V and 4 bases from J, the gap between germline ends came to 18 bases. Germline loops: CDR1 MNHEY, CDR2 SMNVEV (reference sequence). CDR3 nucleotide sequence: TGTGCCAGCAGCCCCAGGGACATAGGGGGAGAGACCCAGTACTTC. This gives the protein CASSPRDIGGETQYF.